This T cell receptor beta chain is from a study of cytomegalovirus exposure and HLA in healthy donors. This clone is a singleton in its sample. The primer mix had 60 Vbeta and 13 Jbeta primers. Sequenced by immunoSEQ multiplex PCR; TCRdb stores in-frame clones only, minus some. The repertoire holds 80,000 to 95,000 clones, roughly 69% seen once, with 6% to 6.5% in the top ten. Trimming removed 5 bases from V and 6 bases from J; junction bases left unmatched: 4. This CDR3 spans 13 amino acids. Germline CDR1 reads MNHNS; CDR2 reads SASEGT. This clonotype originated in a woman aged 25 to 45 in good health and CMV-seronegative. The chain is built from TRBV6-1 and TRBJ1-2; 9 positions match TRBD1. Sample: PBMCs. The CDR3 bases are TGTGCCAGCAGTCGGGACAGGGAGGATGGCTACACCTTC. Amino acids: CASSRDREDGYTF.